Presented here are 20 T cell receptor beta chains from one specimen sequenced in a study of T cells expressing NK-cell markers. TCRdb reprocessed the 5' RACE reads and keeps a single row for each CDR3 protein, giving no DNA. The ten most abundant clones cover over 1.3% of a sample with some 500,000 distinct CDR3 sequences. The sequenced sample consisted of blood T cells: a sorted CD56 or NKG2C T cell subset, CD4+ or CD8+ T cells, or bulk PBMC T cells (not recorded which). The receptors come from a woman between 50 and 59 years old in good health.

This chain uses TRBV11-2 with TRBJ2-2. Germline V CDR1 and CDR2: SGHAT, FQNNGV. The CDR3 runs 13 residues. CDR3 region: CASSPNEVGELFF.

The chain couples TRBV29-1 to TRBJ2-7; the TCRdb call, TRBD1, lacks DNA for checking. Germline CDR1 SQVTM, CDR2 ANQGSEA. The CDR3 is 13 amino acids. CDR3 protein: CSVGQRGTYEQYF.

The chain uses TRBV12-3 or TRBV12-4 and TRBJ2-3; the D call of TRBD2 rests on TCRdb alone, since no DNA is present to check it. The CDR3 runs 16 residues. This chain's CDR3 is CASSPLRLAGIDTQYF.

The chain combines TRBV12-3 or TRBV12-4 with TRBJ2-1; TCRdb picks TRBD2, but there is no DNA to check that call. The CDR3 spans 18 residues. The CDR3 is CASSLLLSAGGSGNEQFF.

The genes are TRBV14 and TRBJ1-6. The CDR3 has 16 residues. Germline values: CDR1 SGHDN, CDR2 FVKESK. The CDR3 protein is CASSQDRGLYNSPLHF.

The chain recombines TRBV4-1 with TRBJ1-5. CDR1 and CDR2 (germline): MGHRA, YSYEKL. The CDR3 is made up of 16 amino acids. This chain's CDR3 is CASSQVAGGGDQPQHF.

The rearrangement links TRBV3-1 to TRBJ2-3; lacking DNA, the TRBD2 call made by TCRdb goes unchecked. CDR3 size: 17 residues. Germline loops: CDR1 LGHDT, CDR2 YNNKEL (reference sequence). CDR3 amino acids: CASSQVFPLGSSDTQYF.

The gene calls are TRBV12-3 or TRBV12-4 and TRBJ1-5; the TCRdb D gene call, TRBD1, has no DNA to confirm it. The CDR3 has 14 amino acids. The CDR3 protein is CASSSHRGRQPQHF.

The gene calls are TRBV5-1 and TRBJ2-1; TCRdb's D call, TRBD2, is unchecked because there is no DNA. Germline-derived CDR1 and CDR2 are SGHRS and YFSETQ. This CDR3 has 13 residues. This CDR3 is CASRGLVGNEQFF.

The chain is built from TRBV12-3 or TRBV12-4 and TRBJ2-2. The CDR3 covers 15 residues. CDR3 region: CASSLGSAFTGELFF.

This chain uses TRBV20-1 with TRBJ2-1; with no DNA, the TCRdb D assignment of TRBD1 cannot be verified. The V gene's germline CDR1 is DFQATT and CDR2 SNEGSKA (reference sequence). This CDR3 spans 14 amino acids. The CDR3 sequence is CSARTPGISSEQFF.

This CDR3 reads CASSQDLGAPLSADTQYF. The genes are TRBV3-1 and TRBJ2-3; no DNA is available, so the TRBD1 call from TCRdb remains unchecked. The CDR3 consists of 18 residues. From germline, CDR1 is LGHDT and CDR2 YNNKEL (reference sequence).

The chain combines TRBV3-1 with TRBJ1-5; lacking DNA, the TRBD1 call made by TCRdb goes unchecked. CDR1 and CDR2 from the germline V gene are LGHDT and YNNKEL (reference sequence). This CDR3 region has 15 residues. CDR3 sequence: CASSQGTGNSQPQHF.

This CDR3 reads CASSQYLTLGTQYF. The J gene is TRBJ2-5, the V gene TRBV4-1; no DNA is available, so the TRBD1 call from TCRdb remains unchecked. CDR3 length: 14 residues. The germline V gene encodes CDR1 MGHRA and CDR2 YSYEKL.

The rearrangement links TRBV15 to TRBJ2-3; TCRdb gives TRBD2 as the D gene, but with no DNA this cannot be confirmed. The CDR3 is made up of 15 amino acids. In germline, CDR1 is LNHNV, CDR2 YYDKDF (reference sequence). The CDR3 loop reads CAAALSGGSTDTQYF.

This rearrangement joins TRBV4-1 to TRBJ2-2; there is no DNA to check the TCRdb D call of TRBD2. Looked up from germline, CDR1 is MGHRA and CDR2 is YSYEKL. The CDR3 extends over 17 amino acids. The CDR3 spells CASSQDWRTSDTGELFF.

The J gene is TRBJ1-5, the V gene TRBV5-5. CDR1 and CDR2 from the germline V gene are SGHKS and YYEKEE (reference sequence). CDR3 length: 15 amino acids. The CDR3 reads CASSQYSASNQPQHF.

This chain links TRBV12-3 or TRBV12-4 with TRBJ2-1. The CDR3 spans 12 residues. The CDR3 spells CASSLGEVGQFF.

The chain links TRBV12-3 or TRBV12-4 to TRBJ1-3; TCRdb reports TRBD1, a call that lacks DNA to check it against. There are 15 residues in the CDR3. CDR3 amino acids: CASSSRSWRGNTIYF.

The chain employs TRBV10-3 and TRBJ2-3; TCRdb's D call of TRBD2 is untestable without DNA. The germline V gene encodes CDR1 ENHRY and CDR2 SYGVKD. The CDR3 is made up of 15 amino acids. The CDR3 here is CAISGGTRSTDTQYF.